A selection of T cell receptor beta chains follows, all from one sample in a study of human T cells and chemical hapten exposure. Using its own MiXCR run on the RACE reads, TCRdb lists one record per CDR3 protein. The data contain about 120,000 distinct CDR3 sequences, roughly 12% of them singletons. Sequencing used whole blood, obtained in connection with sensitization to the hapten diphenylcyclopropenone (DPC). The receptors stem from a young woman with alopecia areata. Some clones in this sample may be carry-over from other donors' samples. Each CDR3 is given with its conserved first and last residue. D genes are given only for firm matches. Expanded clones get a size class; other rows say once, few or many, or leave the size out.

v_gene: TRBV7-6
d_gene: TRBD1
j_gene: TRBJ1-1
abundance: many
CDR3nt: TGTGCCAGCAGCCCGACAGGGAGGCCCACTGAAGCTTTCTTT
CDR3aa: CASSPTGRPTEAFF

v_gene: TRBV7-2
d_gene: TRBD1
j_gene: TRBJ2-3
abundance: few
CDR3nt: TGTGCCAGCAGCTTAAAACAGGGGGCAATGAGTACTAGCACAGATACGCAGTATTTT
CDR3aa: CASSLKQGAMSTSTDTQYF

v_gene: TRBV11-3
d_gene: -
j_gene: TRBJ2-3
abundance: many
CDR3nt: TGTGCCAGCAGCCGGCGGGACAGCCGCACAGATACGCAGTATTTT
CDR3aa: CASSRRDSRTDTQYF

v_gene: TRBV12-3/TRBV12-4
d_gene: TRBD1
j_gene: TRBJ2-7
abundance: few
CDR3nt: TGTGCCAACAGTTTCCGGACAGGCCCTTCGGACGAGCAGTACTTC
CDR3aa: CANSFRTGPSDEQYF

v_gene: TRBV7-2
d_gene: TRBD1
j_gene: TRBJ2-7
abundance: few
CDR3nt: TGTGCCAGCAGCCCCTGGACAGGGTCGTCCTACGAGCAGTACTTC
CDR3aa: CASSPWTGSSYEQYF

v_gene: TRBV28
d_gene: -
j_gene: TRBJ1-3
abundance: few
CDR3nt: TGTGCCAGCACCTCCGGAGGCTCTGGAAACACCATATATTTT
CDR3aa: CASTSGGSGNTIYF

v_gene: TRBV12-3/TRBV12-4
d_gene: -
j_gene: TRBJ1-2
abundance: -
CDR3nt: TGTGCCAGCAGCAAAAAAGGACATCCTCGGAACTATGGCTACACCTTC
CDR3aa: CASSKKGHPRNYGYTF

v_gene: TRBV15
d_gene: TRBD1
j_gene: TRBJ2-7
abundance: -
CDR3nt: TGTGCCACCAGCAGCCTGGGACAGGTCCACTACGAGCAGTACTTC
CDR3aa: CATSSLGQVHYEQYF

v_gene: TRBV18
d_gene: -
j_gene: TRBJ1-5
abundance: many
CDR3nt: TGTGCCAGCTCACCACCGGAGATATCCAGGGAAAATCAGCCCCAGCATTTT
CDR3aa: CASSPPEISRENQPQHF

v_gene: TRBV11-2
d_gene: -
j_gene: TRBJ1-2
abundance: -
CDR3nt: TGTGCCAGCAGCACGGGGCCATATGGCTACACCTTC
CDR3aa: CASSTGPYGYTF

v_gene: TRBV10-3
d_gene: TRBD2
j_gene: TRBJ2-1
abundance: -
CDR3nt: TGTGCCATCAGTCGGACTAGCGGGGGGTCCTACAATGAGCAGTTCTTC
CDR3aa: CAISRTSGGSYNEQFF

v_gene: TRBV7-9
d_gene: TRBD1
j_gene: TRBJ2-7
abundance: few
CDR3nt: TGTGCCAGCAGCCCGGGACAGGGGAAAACCTACGAGCAGTACTTC
CDR3aa: CASSPGQGKTYEQYF

v_gene: TRBV4-3
d_gene: -
j_gene: TRBJ2-1
abundance: many
CDR3nt: TGCGCCAGCAGCCAACTGGCTGGAGGACGGAACAATGAGCAGTTCTTC
CDR3aa: CASSQLAGGRNNEQFF

v_gene: TRBV25-1
d_gene: TRBD1
j_gene: TRBJ2-7
abundance: many
CDR3nt: TGTGCCAGCACTCCCCGGGACAGGGGTTACGAGCAGTACTTC
CDR3aa: CASTPRDRGYEQYF

v_gene: TRBV2
d_gene: -
j_gene: TRBJ2-7
abundance: few
CDR3nt: TGTGCCAGCAGTGGGACACACTCCTACGAGCAGTACTTC
CDR3aa: CASSGTHSYEQYF

v_gene: TRBV5-1
d_gene: TRBD1
j_gene: TRBJ2-7
abundance: -
CDR3nt: TGCGCCAGCAGCTTGTACCCGAGACAGGGCTCCTACGAGCAGTACTTC
CDR3aa: CASSLYPRQGSYEQYF

v_gene: TRBV2
d_gene: -
j_gene: TRBJ1-1
abundance: many
CDR3nt: TGTGCCAGCACAAACCCCCCGGCCACTGAAGCTTTCTTT
CDR3aa: CASTNPPATEAFF

v_gene: TRBV10-3
d_gene: -
j_gene: TRBJ2-7
abundance: few
CDR3nt: TGTGCCATCAGTGAGGTACATGAGCCCTACGAGCAGTACTTC
CDR3aa: CAISEVHEPYEQYF

v_gene: TRBV20-1
d_gene: TRBD2
j_gene: TRBJ2-3
abundance: -
CDR3nt: TGCAGTGCTAGTATTCTAGCGGGGAGATCTCGCACAGATACGCAGTATTTT
CDR3aa: CSASILAGRSRTDTQYF

v_gene: TRBV12-3/TRBV12-4
d_gene: TRBD2
j_gene: TRBJ2-3
abundance: few
CDR3nt: TGTGCCAGCAGTCAATGGACTAGCGGGGAGTCAGATACGCAGTATTTT
CDR3aa: CASSQWTSGESDTQYF

v_gene: TRBV7-6
d_gene: TRBD2
j_gene: TRBJ2-2
abundance: -
CDR3nt: TGTGCCAGCAAGATGGCGGGAGGAAGGAGTACCGGGGAGCTGTTTTTT
CDR3aa: CASKMAGGRSTGELFF

v_gene: TRBV9
d_gene: -
j_gene: TRBJ2-3
abundance: many
CDR3nt: TGTGCCAGCAGCGTAGTCACAGATACGCAGTATTTT
CDR3aa: CASSVVTDTQYF

v_gene: TRBV18
d_gene: -
j_gene: TRBJ1-3
abundance: -
CDR3nt: TGTGCCAGCTCACCGCAACTGGACAGTTCTGGAAACACCATATATTTT
CDR3aa: CASSPQLDSSGNTIYF

v_gene: TRBV4-3
d_gene: -
j_gene: TRBJ2-7
abundance: few
CDR3nt: TGCGCCAGCAGCCAAGATCGGGGAGTGCAGCCTCCCTACGAGCAGTACTTC
CDR3aa: CASSQDRGVQPPYEQYF

v_gene: TRBV9
d_gene: -
j_gene: TRBJ2-1
abundance: -
CDR3nt: TGTGCCAGCAGCCCTAAAGGGGGGAACTACAATGAGCAGTTCTTC
CDR3aa: CASSPKGGNYNEQFF

v_gene: TRBV11-2
d_gene: -
j_gene: TRBJ1-2
abundance: -
CDR3nt: TGTGCCAGCAGCTTAACAAGGGGCGGCTACACCTTC
CDR3aa: CASSLTRGGYTF

v_gene: TRBV5-1
d_gene: -
j_gene: TRBJ1-1
abundance: -
CDR3nt: TGCGCCAGCAGCCCGAGGCCCGGGGGCACTGAAGCTTTCTTT
CDR3aa: CASSPRPGGTEAFF

v_gene: TRBV5-1
d_gene: -
j_gene: TRBJ2-1
abundance: many
CDR3nt: TGCGCCAGCAGCTTGGGGAGGGCGGATGAGCAGTTCTTC
CDR3aa: CASSLGRADEQFF

v_gene: TRBV29-1
d_gene: TRBD1
j_gene: TRBJ1-2
abundance: -
CDR3nt: TGCAGCGTCCGGGACAGGGTAAATGGCTACACCTTC
CDR3aa: CSVRDRVNGYTF

v_gene: TRBV12-3/TRBV12-4
d_gene: -
j_gene: TRBJ1-6
abundance: -
CDR3nt: TGTGCCAGCAGGGCCGGGACATCATATAATTCACCCCTCCACTTT
CDR3aa: CASRAGTSYNSPLHF

v_gene: TRBV4-3
d_gene: TRBD1
j_gene: TRBJ2-3
abundance: -
CDR3nt: TGCGCCAGCAGCCAAGCTGACAGGGGTCCAGATACGCAGTATTTT
CDR3aa: CASSQADRGPDTQYF

v_gene: TRBV4-3
d_gene: TRBD1
j_gene: TRBJ1-3
abundance: -
CDR3nt: TGCGCCAGCAGCCAAGCCGGGACAGGGGGTGTCTTAGGCTCTGGAAACACCATATATTTT
CDR3aa: CASSQAGTGGVLGSGNTIYF

v_gene: TRBV29-1
d_gene: -
j_gene: TRBJ1-2
abundance: many
CDR3nt: TGCAGCGTTGAACAGACCCACTATGGCTACACCTTC
CDR3aa: CSVEQTHYGYTF

v_gene: TRBV11-2
d_gene: -
j_gene: TRBJ2-3
abundance: many
CDR3nt: TGTGCCAGCAGCTCACCTAGGGGTCTCAAGTCAACAGATACGCAGTATTTT
CDR3aa: CASSSPRGLKSTDTQYF

v_gene: TRBV20-1
d_gene: TRBD2
j_gene: TRBJ2-7
abundance: few
CDR3nt: TGCAGTGCTAGAGATGCCGGGACTAGCCCCTACGAGCAGTACTTC
CDR3aa: CSARDAGTSPYEQYF

v_gene: TRBV10-2
d_gene: -
j_gene: TRBJ1-1
abundance: -
CDR3nt: TGCGCCAGCAGTGAAGGCACGGGTTGGACTGAAGCTTTCTTT
CDR3aa: CASSEGTGWTEAFF

v_gene: TRBV11-3
d_gene: TRBD2
j_gene: TRBJ2-1
abundance: -
CDR3nt: TGTGCCAGCAGCTCCTCGGGACTAGCTTTGGGTGAGCAGTTCTTC
CDR3aa: CASSSSGLALGEQFF

v_gene: TRBV29-1
d_gene: -
j_gene: TRBJ2-7
abundance: many
CDR3nt: TGCAGCGTTGAGCTGGGAACGGGCGAGCAGTACTTC
CDR3aa: CSVELGTGEQYF

v_gene: TRBV6-2/TRBV6-3
d_gene: -
j_gene: TRBJ1-2
abundance: few
CDR3nt: TGTGCCAGCAGTTACGAGTTGCGGTGGTGGTATGGCTACACCTTC
CDR3aa: CASSYELRWWYGYTF

v_gene: TRBV18
d_gene: TRBD1
j_gene: TRBJ1-4
abundance: -
CDR3nt: TGTGCCAGCTCACCAGGGACAGGGGGCGAAAAACTGTTTTTT
CDR3aa: CASSPGTGGEKLFF

v_gene: TRBV27
d_gene: TRBD1
j_gene: TRBJ1-5
abundance: -
CDR3nt: TGTGCCAGCAGAAGGGGGCAGGGGAATCAGCCCCAGCATTTT
CDR3aa: CASRRGQGNQPQHF

v_gene: TRBV5-4
d_gene: -
j_gene: TRBJ2-2
abundance: -
CDR3nt: TGTGCCAGCAGCCCGGACGGAAACACCGGGGAGCTGTTTTTT
CDR3aa: CASSPDGNTGELFF

v_gene: TRBV12-3/TRBV12-4
d_gene: -
j_gene: TRBJ2-2
abundance: few
CDR3nt: TGTGCCAGCAGTTTCGTTCTAGGTAACGGGGAGCTGTTTTTT
CDR3aa: CASSFVLGNGELFF

v_gene: TRBV6-5
d_gene: TRBD2
j_gene: TRBJ2-1
abundance: many
CDR3nt: TGTGCCAGCAGTTTAGCGGGGGCCAGGGATGAGCAGTTCTTC
CDR3aa: CASSLAGARDEQFF

v_gene: TRBV11-2
d_gene: -
j_gene: TRBJ2-1
abundance: few
CDR3nt: TGTGCCAGCAGCTTAGAGGGCAATTCCTACAATGAGCAGTTCTTC
CDR3aa: CASSLEGNSYNEQFF

v_gene: TRBV18
d_gene: -
j_gene: TRBJ1-1
abundance: few
CDR3nt: TGTGCCAGCTCAAGACTTCCACCGAACACTGAAGCTTTCTTT
CDR3aa: CASSRLPPNTEAFF

v_gene: TRBV7-9
d_gene: TRBD2
j_gene: TRBJ2-5
abundance: many
CDR3nt: TGTGCCAGCAGCAAGGGGACTAGCGGGGGCTCTCGAGGGTACTTC
CDR3aa: CASSKGTSGGSRGYF

v_gene: TRBV15
d_gene: -
j_gene: TRBJ2-1
abundance: few
CDR3nt: TGTGCCACCGGGCGTAGCACCTACAATGAGCAGTTCTTC
CDR3aa: CATGRSTYNEQFF

v_gene: TRBV6-5
d_gene: -
j_gene: TRBJ1-5
abundance: -
CDR3nt: TGTGCCAGCAGTTACTCTGTCTTGCGGGACCCACGAGAACAGCCCCAGCATTTT
CDR3aa: CASSYSVLRDPREQPQHF

v_gene: TRBV10-2
d_gene: TRBD1
j_gene: TRBJ1-5
abundance: few
CDR3nt: TGCGCCAGCAGTGTTGGACAGGGCGATCAGCCCCAGCATTTT
CDR3aa: CASSVGQGDQPQHF

v_gene: TRBV7-9
d_gene: -
j_gene: TRBJ1-1
abundance: -
CDR3nt: TGTGCCAGCAGCTTAGGAGGGGTCGCTGAAGCTTTCTTT
CDR3aa: CASSLGGVAEAFF

v_gene: TRBV3-1
d_gene: -
j_gene: TRBJ2-1
abundance: few
CDR3nt: TGTGCCAGCAGCCAAGACAGCACCCACTCCTACAATGAGCAGTTCTTC
CDR3aa: CASSQDSTHSYNEQFF

v_gene: TRBV9
d_gene: TRBD1
j_gene: TRBJ1-6
abundance: many
CDR3nt: TGTGCCAGCAGCCGGACAGGGGACTCACCCCTCCACTTT
CDR3aa: CASSRTGDSPLHF

v_gene: TRBV5-1
d_gene: -
j_gene: TRBJ2-5
abundance: few
CDR3nt: TGCGCCAGCAGCCCGAGACAGCGACAAGAGACCCAGTACTTC
CDR3aa: CASSPRQRQETQYF

v_gene: TRBV9
d_gene: -
j_gene: TRBJ2-7
abundance: -
CDR3nt: TGTGCCAGCAGCGTAGATAGGGGGTCCACCTACGAGCAGTACTTC
CDR3aa: CASSVDRGSTYEQYF

v_gene: TRBV6-6
d_gene: -
j_gene: TRBJ1-6
abundance: -
CDR3nt: TGTGCCGGACGACAGGTTAATTCACCCCTCCACTTT
CDR3aa: CAGRQVNSPLHF

v_gene: TRBV7-2
d_gene: -
j_gene: TRBJ2-7
abundance: -
CDR3nt: TGTGCCAGCAGCTTAGGCCAGGGTATCGACGAGCAGTACTTC
CDR3aa: CASSLGQGIDEQYF

v_gene: TRBV10-3
d_gene: -
j_gene: TRBJ2-3
abundance: -
CDR3nt: TGTGCCATCAGTGAGTCTGAGTACGGTGACACAGATACGCAGTATTTT
CDR3aa: CAISESEYGDTDTQYF

v_gene: TRBV9
d_gene: -
j_gene: TRBJ2-5
abundance: few
CDR3nt: TGTGCCAGCAGCGTTGACAGCGACCAAGAGACCCAGTACTTC
CDR3aa: CASSVDSDQETQYF

v_gene: TRBV25-1
d_gene: -
j_gene: TRBJ1-3
abundance: many
CDR3nt: TGTGCCAGCCGGAAGGGGCCTGGAAACACCATATATTTT
CDR3aa: CASRKGPGNTIYF